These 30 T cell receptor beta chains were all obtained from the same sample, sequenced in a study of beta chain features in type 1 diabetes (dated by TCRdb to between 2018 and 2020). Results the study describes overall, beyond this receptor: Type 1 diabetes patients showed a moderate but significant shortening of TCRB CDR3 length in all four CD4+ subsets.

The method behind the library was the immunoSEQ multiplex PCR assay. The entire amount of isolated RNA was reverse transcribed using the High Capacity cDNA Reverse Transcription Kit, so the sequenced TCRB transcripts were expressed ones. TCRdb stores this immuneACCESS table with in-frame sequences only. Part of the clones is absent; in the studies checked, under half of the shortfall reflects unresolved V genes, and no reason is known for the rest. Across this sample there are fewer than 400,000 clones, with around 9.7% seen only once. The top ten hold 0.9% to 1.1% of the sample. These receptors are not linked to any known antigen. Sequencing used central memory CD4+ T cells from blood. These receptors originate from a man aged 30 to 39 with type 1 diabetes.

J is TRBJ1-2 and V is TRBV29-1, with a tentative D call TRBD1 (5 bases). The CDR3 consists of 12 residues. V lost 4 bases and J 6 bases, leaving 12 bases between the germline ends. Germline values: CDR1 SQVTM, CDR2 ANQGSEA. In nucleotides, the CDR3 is TGCAGCGTTGTCTGGGGCGGGCATGGCTACACCTTC. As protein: CSVVWGGHGYTF.

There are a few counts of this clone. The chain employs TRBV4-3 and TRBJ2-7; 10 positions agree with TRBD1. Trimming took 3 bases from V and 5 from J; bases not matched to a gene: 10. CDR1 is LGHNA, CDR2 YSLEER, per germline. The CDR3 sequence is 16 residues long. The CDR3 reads CASSQGKGQGYHEQYF. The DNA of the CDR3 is TGCGCCAGCAGCCAGGGAAAGGGACAGGGGTACCACGAGCAGTACTTC.

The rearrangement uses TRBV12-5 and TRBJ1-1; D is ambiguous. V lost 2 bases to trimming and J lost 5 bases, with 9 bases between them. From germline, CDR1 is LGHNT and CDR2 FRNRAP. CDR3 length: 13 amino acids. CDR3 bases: TGTGCTAGTGGTTTGAAAATCGGGACTGAAGCTTTCTTT. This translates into CASGLKIGTEAFF.

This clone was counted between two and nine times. CDR3 coding DNA: TGTGCCAGCAGAGAGGGACAGGACTATGGCTACACCTTC. Its translation: CASREGQDYGYTF. The chain recombines TRBV2 with TRBJ1-2; TRBD1 matches 8 bases. After removal of 6 bases from V and 3 bases from J, the junction contained 3 bases not matched to a gene. Germline lookup yields CDR1 SNHLY and CDR2 FYNNEI. The CDR3 extends over 13 amino acids. Drawing the rest from reference TRBV2 and TRBJ1-2, the complete variable domain is EPEVTQTPSHQVTQMGQEVILRCVPISNHLYFYWYRQILGQKVEFLVSFYNNEISEKSEIFDDQFSVERPDGSNFTLKIRSTKLEDSAMYFCASREGQDYGYTFGSGTRLTVV.

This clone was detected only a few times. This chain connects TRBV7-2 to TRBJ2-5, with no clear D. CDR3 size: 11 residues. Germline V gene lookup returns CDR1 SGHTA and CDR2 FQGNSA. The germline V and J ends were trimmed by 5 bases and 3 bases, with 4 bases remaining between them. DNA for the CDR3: TGTGCCAGCAGCAGAGAAGAGACCCAGTACTTC. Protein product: CASSREETQYF.

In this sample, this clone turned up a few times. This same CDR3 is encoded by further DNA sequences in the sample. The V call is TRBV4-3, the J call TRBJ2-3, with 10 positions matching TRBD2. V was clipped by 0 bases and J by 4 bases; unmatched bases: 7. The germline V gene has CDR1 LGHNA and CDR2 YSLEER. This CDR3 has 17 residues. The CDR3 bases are TGCGCCAGCAGCCAAGACCCCAGCGGGGGGGCAGCAGATACGCAGTATTTT. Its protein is CASSQDPSGGAADTQYF.

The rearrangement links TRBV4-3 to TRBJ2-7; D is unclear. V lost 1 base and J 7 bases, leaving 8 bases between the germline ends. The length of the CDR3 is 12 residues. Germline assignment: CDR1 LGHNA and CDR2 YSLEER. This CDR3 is CASSQGRKEQYF. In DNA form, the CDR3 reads TGCGCCAGCAGCCAAGGCCGAAAAGAGCAGTACTTC.

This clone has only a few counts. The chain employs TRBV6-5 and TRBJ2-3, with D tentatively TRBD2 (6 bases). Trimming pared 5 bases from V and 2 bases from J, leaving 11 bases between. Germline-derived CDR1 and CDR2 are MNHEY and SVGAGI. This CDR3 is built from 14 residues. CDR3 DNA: TGTGCCAGCAGTCCGACTAGGATCACAGATACGCAGTATTTT. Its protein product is CASSPTRITDTQYF.

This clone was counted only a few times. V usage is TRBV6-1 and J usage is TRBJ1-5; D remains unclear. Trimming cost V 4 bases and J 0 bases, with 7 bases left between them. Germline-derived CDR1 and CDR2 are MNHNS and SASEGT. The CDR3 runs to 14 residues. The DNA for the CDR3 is TGTGCCAGCAGTGGGCAGCATAGCAATCAGCCCCAGCATTTT. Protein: CASSGQHSNQPQHF.

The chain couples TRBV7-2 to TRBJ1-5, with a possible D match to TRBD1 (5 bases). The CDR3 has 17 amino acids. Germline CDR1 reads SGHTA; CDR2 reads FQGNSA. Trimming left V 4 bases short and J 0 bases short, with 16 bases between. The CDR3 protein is CASSSYQGPGSNQPQHF. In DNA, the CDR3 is TGTGCCAGCAGCTCCTACCAGGGCCCCGGTAGCAATCAGCCCCAGCATTTT.

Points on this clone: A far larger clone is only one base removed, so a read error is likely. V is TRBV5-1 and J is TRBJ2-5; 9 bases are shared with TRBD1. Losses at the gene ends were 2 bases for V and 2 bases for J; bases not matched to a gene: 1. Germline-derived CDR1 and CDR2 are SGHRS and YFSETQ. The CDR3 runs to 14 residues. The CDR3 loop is CASSFDRGQETQYF. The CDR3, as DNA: TGCGCCAGCAGCTTTGACAGGGGGCAAGAGACCCAGTACTTC. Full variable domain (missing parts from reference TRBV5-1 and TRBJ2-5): KAGVTQTPRYLIKTRGQQVTLSCSPISGHRSVSWYQQTPGQGLQFLFEYFSETQRNKGNFPGRFSGRQFSNSRSEMNVSTLELGDSALYLCASSFDRGQETQYFGPGTRLLVL.

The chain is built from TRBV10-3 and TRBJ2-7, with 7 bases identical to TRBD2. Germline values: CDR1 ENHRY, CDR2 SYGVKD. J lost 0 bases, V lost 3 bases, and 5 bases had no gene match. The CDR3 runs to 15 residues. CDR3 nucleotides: TGTGCCATCAGTGAATTGCGGGGGAGCTCCTACGAGCAGTACTTC. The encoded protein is CAISELRGSSYEQYF.

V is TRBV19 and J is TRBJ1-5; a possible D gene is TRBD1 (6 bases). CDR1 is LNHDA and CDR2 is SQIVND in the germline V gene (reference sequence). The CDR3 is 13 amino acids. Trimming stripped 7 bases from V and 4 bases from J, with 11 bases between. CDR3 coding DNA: TGTGCCAGTACGGGGACACCAAATCAGCCCCAGCATTTT. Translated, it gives CASTGTPNQPQHF. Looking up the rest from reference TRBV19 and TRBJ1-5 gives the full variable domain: DGGITQSPKYLFRKEGQNVTLSCEQNLNHDAMYWYRQDPGQGLRLIYYSQIVNDFQKGDIAEGYSVSREKKESFPLTVTSAQKNPTAFYLCASTGTPNQPQHFGDGTRLSIL.

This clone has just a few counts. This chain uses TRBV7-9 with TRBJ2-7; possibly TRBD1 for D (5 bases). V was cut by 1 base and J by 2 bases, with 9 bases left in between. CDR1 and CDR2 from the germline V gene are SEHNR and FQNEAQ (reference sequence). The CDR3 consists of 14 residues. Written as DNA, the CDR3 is TGTGCCAGCAGCTTAGTAGGGGAAACCTACGAGCAGTACTTC. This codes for CASSLVGETYEQYF.

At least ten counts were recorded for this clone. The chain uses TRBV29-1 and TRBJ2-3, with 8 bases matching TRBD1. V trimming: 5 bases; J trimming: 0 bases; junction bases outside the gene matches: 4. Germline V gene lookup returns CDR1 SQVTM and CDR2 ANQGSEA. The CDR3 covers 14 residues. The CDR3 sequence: CSVSRDRSTDTQYF. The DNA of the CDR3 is TGCAGCGTTTCCCGGGACAGGAGCACAGATACGCAGTATTTT.

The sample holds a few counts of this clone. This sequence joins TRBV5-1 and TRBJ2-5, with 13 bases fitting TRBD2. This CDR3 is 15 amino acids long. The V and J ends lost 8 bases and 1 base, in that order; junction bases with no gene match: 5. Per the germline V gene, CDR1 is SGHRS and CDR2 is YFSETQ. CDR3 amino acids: CASQGLAGTQETQYF. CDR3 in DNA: TGCGCCAGTCAGGGACTAGCGGGGACCCAAGAGACCCAGTACTTC.

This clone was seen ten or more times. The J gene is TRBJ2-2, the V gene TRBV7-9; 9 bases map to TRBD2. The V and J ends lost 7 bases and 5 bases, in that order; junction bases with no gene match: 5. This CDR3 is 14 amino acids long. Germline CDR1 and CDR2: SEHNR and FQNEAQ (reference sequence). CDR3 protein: CASTVTSGTGELFF. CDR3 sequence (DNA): TGTGCCAGCACCGTGACTAGCGGAACCGGGGAGCTGTTTTTT.

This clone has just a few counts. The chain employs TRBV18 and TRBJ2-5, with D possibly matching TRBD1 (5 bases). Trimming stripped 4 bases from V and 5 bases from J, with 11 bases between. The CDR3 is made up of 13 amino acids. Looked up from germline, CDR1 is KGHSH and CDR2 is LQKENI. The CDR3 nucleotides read TGTGCCAGCTCACTGGGGCGAGCGGAGACCCAGTACTTC. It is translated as CASSLGRAETQYF.

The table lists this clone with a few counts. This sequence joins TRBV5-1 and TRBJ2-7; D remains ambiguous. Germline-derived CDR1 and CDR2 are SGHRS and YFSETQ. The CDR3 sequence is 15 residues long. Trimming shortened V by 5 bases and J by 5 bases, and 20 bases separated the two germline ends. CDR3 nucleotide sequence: TGCGCCAGCAGGTTTCAGGCTACCGTCCCGGACGAGCAGTACTTC. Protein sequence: CASRFQATVPDEQYF. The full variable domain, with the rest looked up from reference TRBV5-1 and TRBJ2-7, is KAGVTQTPRYLIKTRGQQVTLSCSPISGHRSVSWYQQTPGQGLQFLFEYFSETQRNKGNFPGRFSGRQFSNSRSEMNVSTLELGDSALYLCASRFQATVPDEQYFGPGTRLTVT.

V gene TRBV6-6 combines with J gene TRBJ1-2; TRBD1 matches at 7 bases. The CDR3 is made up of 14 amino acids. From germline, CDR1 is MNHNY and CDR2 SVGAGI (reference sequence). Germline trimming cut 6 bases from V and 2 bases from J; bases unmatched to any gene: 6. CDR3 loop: CASRAAGQNYGYTF. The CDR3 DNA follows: TGTGCCAGCAGGGCAGCGGGACAGAACTATGGCTACACCTTC.

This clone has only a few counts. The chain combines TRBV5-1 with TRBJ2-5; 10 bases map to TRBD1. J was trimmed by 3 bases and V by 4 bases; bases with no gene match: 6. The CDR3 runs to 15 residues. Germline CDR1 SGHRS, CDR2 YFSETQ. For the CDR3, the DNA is TGCGCCAGCAGCGCGGACAGGGGGTACGAAGAGACCCAGTACTTC. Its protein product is CASSADRGYEETQYF.

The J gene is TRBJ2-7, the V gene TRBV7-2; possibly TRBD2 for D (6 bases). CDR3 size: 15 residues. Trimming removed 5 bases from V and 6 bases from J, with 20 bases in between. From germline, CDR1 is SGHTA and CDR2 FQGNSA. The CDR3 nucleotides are TGTGCCAGCAGCCCAAGTGCGCGGGGCCAGATCGAGCAGTACTTC. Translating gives CASSPSARGQIEQYF.

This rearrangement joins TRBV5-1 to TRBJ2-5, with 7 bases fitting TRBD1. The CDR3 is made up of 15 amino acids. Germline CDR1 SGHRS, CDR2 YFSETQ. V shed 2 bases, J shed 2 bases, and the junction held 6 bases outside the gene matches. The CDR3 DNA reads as TGCGCCAGCAGCTTCACGGACAGGCTACAAGAGACCCAGTACTTC. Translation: CASSFTDRLQETQYF.

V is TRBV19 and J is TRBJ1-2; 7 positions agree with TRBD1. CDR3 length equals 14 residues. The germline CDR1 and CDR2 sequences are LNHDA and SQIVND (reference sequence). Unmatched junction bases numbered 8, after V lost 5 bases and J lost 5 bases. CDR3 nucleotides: TGTGCCAGTAGTGACACGGGACAGCCTTATGGCTACACCTTC. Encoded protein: CASSDTGQPYGYTF.

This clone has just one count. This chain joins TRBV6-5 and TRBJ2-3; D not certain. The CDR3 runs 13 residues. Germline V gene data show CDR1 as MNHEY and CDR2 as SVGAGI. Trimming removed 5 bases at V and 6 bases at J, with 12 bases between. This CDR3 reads CASSTQLRDTQYF. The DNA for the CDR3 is TGTGCCAGCAGTACCCAACTCCGCGATACGCAGTATTTT.

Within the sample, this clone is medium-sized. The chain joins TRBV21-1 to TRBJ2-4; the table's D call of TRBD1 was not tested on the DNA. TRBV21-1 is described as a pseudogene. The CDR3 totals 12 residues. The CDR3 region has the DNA TGTGCCAGCAGCAAGGGACAGTCTATTCAGTACTTC. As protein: CASSKGQSIQYF.

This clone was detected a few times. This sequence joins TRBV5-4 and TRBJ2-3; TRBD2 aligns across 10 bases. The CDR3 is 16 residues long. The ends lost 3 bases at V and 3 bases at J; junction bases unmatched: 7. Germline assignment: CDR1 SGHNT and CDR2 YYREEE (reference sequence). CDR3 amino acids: CASSSKRGGRTDTQYF. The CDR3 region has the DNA TGTGCCAGCAGCTCTAAGCGGGGGGGAAGAACAGATACGCAGTATTTT.

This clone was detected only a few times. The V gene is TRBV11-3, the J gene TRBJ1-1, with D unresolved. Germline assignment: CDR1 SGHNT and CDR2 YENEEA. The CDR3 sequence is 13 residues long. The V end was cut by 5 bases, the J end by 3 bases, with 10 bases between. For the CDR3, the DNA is TGTGCCAGCAGCAATCAGAGGGACACTGAAGCTTTCTTT. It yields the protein CASSNQRDTEAFF.

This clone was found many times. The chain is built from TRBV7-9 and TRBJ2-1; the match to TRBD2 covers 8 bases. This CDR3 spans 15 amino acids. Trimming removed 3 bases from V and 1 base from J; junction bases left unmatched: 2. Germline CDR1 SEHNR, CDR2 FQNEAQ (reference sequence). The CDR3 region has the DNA TGTGCCAGCAGCTTCGTAGCGGGGTCCTACAATGAGCAGTTCTTC. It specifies CASSFVAGSYNEQFF.

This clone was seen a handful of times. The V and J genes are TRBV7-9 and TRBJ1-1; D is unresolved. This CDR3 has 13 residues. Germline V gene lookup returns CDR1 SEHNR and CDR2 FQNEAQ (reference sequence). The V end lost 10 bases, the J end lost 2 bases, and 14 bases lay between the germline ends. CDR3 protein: CATGKTFNTEAFF. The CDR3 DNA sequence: TGTGCCACCGGGAAAACCTTTAACACTGAAGCTTTCTTT.